This passage covers 20 T cell receptor beta chains from one sample sequenced in a study of human T cells and chemical hapten exposure. TCRdb used MiXCR to reprocess the RACE reads, holding one entry per CDR3 protein. The repertoire has 130,000 or so distinct CDR3 sequences, about 11% of them found once; the top ten carry roughly 2.3%. The time point was: patch test 3, about 24 weeks after DPC sensitization. Treatment of the sample: therapeutic diphenylcyclopropenone sensitization with weekly scalp DPC. The sample consisted of whole blood, taken in connection with sensitization to the hapten diphenylcyclopropenone (DPC). The receptors originated from a woman between 45 and 60 years old with alopecia areata. Some clones in this sample may be carry-over from other donors' samples.

The rearrangement joins TRBV6-2 or TRBV6-3 to TRBJ1-2; tentatively, D is TRBD1 (5 bases). The germline gives CDR1 MNHEY, CDR2 SVGEGT. This CDR3 has 14 amino acids. Trimming cost V 0 bases and J 1 base, with 6 bases left between them. The CDR3 here is CASSYSTVNYGYTF. The CDR3 DNA reads TGTGCCAGCAGTTACTCGACAGTTAACTATGGCTACACCTTC.

In this sample, this clonotype turned up many times. This chain links TRBV7-8 with TRBJ2-3, with 11 bases that match TRBD2. Per the germline V gene, CDR1 is SGHVS and CDR2 is FQNEAQ. V trimming: 4 bases; J trimming: 0 bases; junction bases outside the gene matches: 3. CDR3 length equals 16 residues. The CDR3, as DNA: TGTGCCAGCAGCTCCCGGACTAGCGGGAGCACAGATACGCAGTATTTT. Translated, it gives CASSSRTSGSTDTQYF.

V usage is TRBV4-2 and J usage is TRBJ1-3, with 7 bases lining up with TRBD1. Germline-derived CDR1 and CDR2 are LGHNA and YNFKEQ. The CDR3 contains 20 residues. V lost 5 bases and J lost 0; bases outside the gene matches: 19. CDR3 bases: TGTGCCAGCAGCGGAAGTATGGACAGTAGGGACAGAAGCTCTGGAAACACCATATATTTT. It encodes CASSGSMDSRDRSSGNTIYF.

This clonotype has just a few counts. The chain combines TRBV28 with TRBJ2-7; the D gene could be TRBD1 or TRBD2 (6 bases each). Germline values: CDR1 MDHEN, CDR2 SYDVKM. The CDR3 has 16 residues. Trimming shortened V by 4 bases and J by 0 bases, and 16 bases separated the two germline ends. CDR3 residues: CASSWDPGASSYEQYF. The CDR3 DNA reads TGTGCCAGCAGTTGGGATCCGGGGGCCAGCTCCTACGAGCAGTACTTC. The whole variable domain, remainder taken from reference TRBV28 and TRBJ2-7, is DVKVTQSSRYLVKRTGEKVFLECVQDMDHENMFWYRQDPGLGLRLIYFSYDVKMKEKGDIPEGYSVSREKKERFSLILESASTNQTSMYLCASSWDPGASSYEQYFGPGTRLTVT.

The gene calls are TRBV29-1 and TRBJ2-5, with D possibly TRBD2 on 5 matching bases. Trimming took 6 bases from V and 5 from J, leaving 16 bases between them. This CDR3 contains 13 residues. The V gene's germline CDR1 is SQVTM and CDR2 ANQGSEA. CDR3 amino acids: CSVDLWTGETQYF. The DNA of the CDR3 is TGCAGCGTCGACCTTTGGACGGGGGAGACCCAGTACTTC. Full variable domain (rest looked up from reference TRBV29-1 and TRBJ2-5): SAVISQKPSRDICQRGTSLTIQCQVDSQVTMMFWYRQQPGQSLTLIATANQGSEATYESGFVIDKFPISRPNLTFSTLTVSNMSPEDSSIYLCSVDLWTGETQYFGPGTRLLVL.

This clonotype was seen a few times. The V call is TRBV4-2, the J call TRBJ1-5, with a possible D match to TRBD1 (6 bases). Trimming took 7 bases from V and 0 from J, leaving 19 bases between them. CDR1 is LGHNA, CDR2 YNFKEQ, per germline. CDR3 size: 17 residues. CDR3 nucleotides: TGTGCCAGCATCTGCGGGGGGCAGGCAAATAGCAATCAGCCCCAGCATTTT. It is translated as CASICGGQANSNQPQHF.

The rearrangement uses TRBV7-2 and TRBJ2-1; TRBD1 matches 8 bases. The germline V gene encodes CDR1 SGHTA and CDR2 FQGNSA. After removal of 3 bases from V and 9 bases from J, the junction contained 4 bases not matched to a gene. This CDR3 has 13 residues. The CDR3 DNA follows: TGTGCCAGCAGCTTCAGGGGGCAAGGTGAGCAGTTCTTC. It is translated as CASSFRGQGEQFF.

The chain recombines TRBV5-1 with TRBJ2-7; D not resolved. The length of the CDR3 is 12 residues. V shed 6 bases and J shed 2 bases, with 9 bases lying between them. Germline CDR1 and CDR2: SGHRS and YFSETQ. Here the CDR3 reads CASTDGAYEQYF. For the CDR3, the DNA is TGCGCCAGCACGGATGGAGCCTACGAGCAGTACTTC. Together with reference TRBV5-1 and TRBJ2-7, the CDR3 gives the full variable domain: KAGVTQTPRYLIKTRGQQVTLSCSPISGHRSVSWYQQTPGQGLQFLFEYFSETQRNKGNFPGRFSGRQFSNSRSEMNVSTLELGDSALYLCASTDGAYEQYFGPGTRLTVT.

The rearrangement links TRBV7-9 to TRBJ2-3; the D is unclear. The V end was cut by 0 bases, the J end by 6 bases, with 13 bases between. Germline CDR1 is SEHNR and CDR2 is FQNEAQ (reference sequence). There are 15 residues in the CDR3. In nucleotides, the CDR3 is TGTGCCAGCAGCTTAGCGCTCACACCCGATGATACGCAGTATTTT. Its protein product is CASSLALTPDDTQYF.

This clonotype was seen at least ten times. The chain carries TRBV29-1 and TRBJ2-3; D is perhaps TRBD1 (5 bases). The CDR3 extends over 13 amino acids. Trimming pared 5 bases from V and 3 bases from J, leaving 12 bases between. CDR1 is SQVTM and CDR2 is ANQGSEA in the germline V gene. CDR3 in DNA: TGCAGCGTTACAACAGGCCTGACAGATACGCAGTATTTT. This sequence encodes CSVTTGLTDTQYF.

This clonotype was seen a handful of times. The chain has TRBV4-2 and TRBJ1-4, with D maybe TRBD1 (5 bases). The CDR3 is 15 amino acids. Germline-derived CDR1 and CDR2 are LGHNA and YNFKEQ. With 4 bases removed from V and 7 bases from J, the gap between germline ends came to 16 bases. The CDR3 loop reads CASSLRVGESEKLFF. The CDR3 DNA reads as TGTGCCAGCAGCCTGAGGGTAGGGGAGAGTGAAAAACTGTTTTTT.

The chain uses TRBV10-3 and TRBJ2-5, with a weak D call TRBD2 (6 bases). Trimming left V 0 bases short and J 0 bases short, with 11 bases between. This CDR3 region has 16 residues. Germline V CDR1 and CDR2: ENHRY, SYGVKD. CDR3 sequence: CAISESLAKDQETQYF. The CDR3 coding sequence is TGTGCCATCAGTGAGTCGCTAGCGAAAGACCAAGAGACCCAGTACTTC.

The chain carries TRBV29-1 and TRBJ2-7; 15 bases fit TRBD2. CDR1 and CDR2 (germline): SQVTM, ANQGSEA. V shed 7 bases and J 4 bases; nucleotides not matched to a gene: 5. The CDR3 has 14 residues. CDR3 DNA sequence: TGCAGCGCCGGGACTAGCGGGAGGACGTACGAGCAGTACTTC. This translates into CSAGTSGRTYEQYF.

This clonotype has ten or more counts. V gene TRBV4-1 combines with J gene TRBJ2-5; D is perhaps TRBD1 (5 bases). V was shortened by 3 bases and J by 5 bases, with 16 bases between the two germline ends. The germline CDR1 and CDR2 sequences are MGHRA and YSYEKL. This CDR3 is built from 15 residues. The CDR3 bases are TGCGCCAGCAGCCAGGTCTCAGGGTCTGGGGAGACCCAGTACTTC. Translated, it gives CASSQVSGSGETQYF.

This clonotype was seen only a few times. V usage is TRBV7-2 and J usage is TRBJ2-1; tentatively, D is TRBD2 (5 bases). V was trimmed by 6 bases and J by 12 bases, leaving 12 bases between them. Germline V gene lookup returns CDR1 SGHTA and CDR2 FQGNSA. This CDR3 has 11 residues. The CDR3 here is CASSLGDLQFF. CDR3 in DNA: TGTGCCAGCAGTCTGGGAGATTTGCAGTTCTTC.

This clonotype has a handful of counts. The gene calls are TRBV2 and TRBJ2-7; TRBD1 agrees at 8 bases. V dropped 6 bases and J dropped 3; count of bases not matched to a gene: 1. This CDR3 comprises 12 residues. Per germline, CDR1 SNHLY and CDR2 FYNNEI. The CDR3 DNA reads TGTGCCAGCAGCGGGACAGGCTACGAGCAGTACTTC. This sequence encodes CASSGTGYEQYF.

V and J are TRBV9 and TRBJ2-7; a weak D match, TRBD1 (6 bases). Trimming took off 0 bases at V and 6 bases at J, with 10 bases between the two ends. The CDR3 extends over 13 amino acids. Germline V gene lookup returns CDR1 SGDLS and CDR2 YYNGEE. The CDR3 DNA is TGTGCCAGCAGCGTAGCGACAGGCGGCGAGCAGTACTTC. As protein: CASSVATGGEQYF. The variable domain in full, completed from reference TRBV9 and TRBJ2-7, reads DSGVTQTPKHLITATGQRVTLRCSPRSGDLSVYWYQQSLDQGLQFLIQYYNGEERAKGNILERFSAQQFPDLHSELNLSSLELGDSALYFCASSVATGGEQYFGPGTRLTVT.

The sample holds many counts of this clonotype. The chain recombines TRBV5-1 with TRBJ2-3, with 7 bases lining up with TRBD1. The ends lost 4 bases at V and 2 bases at J; junction bases unmatched: 7. Germline V gene lookup returns CDR1 SGHRS and CDR2 YFSETQ. The CDR3 spans 15 residues. CDR3 DNA: TGCGCCAGCAGCCCTGGGACAGCACCCACAGATACGCAGTATTTT. Translated: CASSPGTAPTDTQYF.

This clonotype was recorded a few times. This chain links TRBV28 with TRBJ1-5; perhaps TRBD1 as D (6 bases). CDR1 and CDR2 from the germline V gene are MDHEN and SYDVKM. V was shortened by 1 base and J by 2 bases, with 12 bases between the two germline ends. CDR3 length equals 16 residues. The CDR3, as DNA: TGTGCCAGCAGTTTATCAGGGGCCGGGGGCAATCAGCCCCAGCATTTT. Its protein product is CASSLSGAGGNQPQHF. The variable domain in full, with the rest retrieved from reference TRBV28 and TRBJ1-5, is DVKVTQSSRYLVKRTGEKVFLECVQDMDHENMFWYRQDPGLGLRLIYFSYDVKMKEKGDIPEGYSVSREKKERFSLILESASTNQTSMYLCASSLSGAGGNQPQHFGDGTRLSIL.

The chain recombines TRBV7-9 with TRBJ1-1; no clear D gene. The CDR3 loop spans 13 amino acids. Germline CDR1 is SEHNR and CDR2 is FQNEAQ (reference sequence). Trimming took 1 base from V and 4 from J, leaving 7 bases between them. The DNA of the CDR3 is TGTGCCAGCAGCTTAGGCCCGTCCACTGAAGCTTTCTTT. Translation: CASSLGPSTEAFF.